Here is one T cell receptor (beta chain) with its context. What it binds is not known. The data were taken from a study of beta chain features in type 1 diabetes. Study-wide results and limits: Within patients, naive, central memory and Treg TCRB repertoires seemed more similar than within healthy donors. Since sequencing was performed on cDNA, cells with high TCR expression could be over-represented. Moderate yet significant TCRB CDR3 shortening was seen in Type 1 diabetes patients in all four CD4+ subsets.

Sequenced material consisted of expressed TCRB transcripts (all of the isolated RNA was reverse transcribed). Sequenced by immunoSEQ multiplex PCR; TCRdb stores in-frame clones only, minus some. Here the sample spans tens of thousands of clones, about 60% being singletons. The CDR3 runs 14 residues. CDR1 and CDR2 from the germline V gene are SQVTM and ANQGSEA. The ends were cut back, 7 bases at V and 1 base at J, with 16 bases in the middle. The receptor comes from a woman aged 18-30 years in good health. The chain joins TRBV29-1 to TRBJ1-1, with D tentatively TRBD1 (5 bases). Sequencing used Tregs from blood. DNA for the CDR3: TGCAGCGCTGCCGTACAGGTTGCGAACACTGAAGCTTTCTTT. Amino acid sequence: CSAAVQVANTEAFF.